These 15 T cell receptor beta chains share one sample of origin, sequenced in a study of T cell responses to AZD1222 COVID-19 vaccine. Produced via immunoSEQ multiplex PCR; TCRdb's table is partial and in-frame only. The sample yields more than 95,000 clones, less than 90% seen once. The sample here was peripheral blood, taken on day 0 of AZD1222 vaccination. Receptors were obtained from an adult in good health.

The chain is built from TRBV7-3 and TRBJ2-3; 11 nucleotides match TRBD2. The trim removed 5 bases at V and 6 bases at J, leaving 7 bases unmatched. The CDR3 is made up of 15 amino acids. Germline V gene sequence: CDR1 SGHTA, CDR2 FQGTGA. The CDR3 region has the DNA TGTGCCAGCAGCCAAACTAGCGGGGGTATGGATACGCAGTATTTT. Its translation is CASSQTSGGMDTQYF.

This chain uses TRBV11-3 with TRBJ2-2; 8 nucleotides line up with TRBD2. The CDR3 totals 16 residues. Trimming took 0 bases from V and 6 from J; bases not matched to a gene: 6. From germline, CDR1 is SGHNT and CDR2 YENEEA. CDR3 sequence (DNA): TGTGCCAGCAGCTTAGAGGGCGGGAGGCCCTCCGGGGAGCTGTTTTTT. It codes for CASSLEGGRPSGELFF.

The table lists this clone with a few counts. J is TRBJ2-7 and V is TRBV18; D possibly corresponds to TRBD1 (6 bases). V dropped 3 bases and J dropped 3 bases, with 18 bases sitting between them. CDR1 is KGHSH and CDR2 is LQKENI in the germline V gene. The length of the CDR3 is 16 residues. Here the CDR3 DNA reads TGTGCCAGCTCACCCCCACCTCAACAGGGCCACTACGAGCAGTACTTC. Translating gives CASSPPPQQGHYEQYF.

V and J are TRBV7-2 and TRBJ1-5; 9 bases are a match to TRBD1. Trimming took 4 bases from V and 7 from J; bases not matched to a gene: 5. The CDR3 is made up of 14 amino acids. Per the germline V gene, CDR1 is SGHTA and CDR2 is FQGNSA. CDR3 coding DNA: TGTGCCAGCAGCTCTGGGACAGGGTCCCAGCCCCAGCATTTT. It specifies CASSSGTGSQPQHF.

The genes are TRBV27 and TRBJ2-4; TRBD1 matches 10 bases. Germline V CDR1 and CDR2: MNHEY, SMNVEV (reference sequence). The trim removed 6 bases at V and 7 bases at J, leaving 12 bases unmatched. This CDR3 has 16 amino acids. This CDR3 reads CASSRTPGQGFNIQYF. The CDR3 DNA sequence: TGTGCCAGCAGCCGTACACCGGGACAGGGGTTTAACATTCAGTACTTC.

The rearrangement links TRBV2 to TRBJ2-3; TRBD2 matches at 14 bases. Germline CDR1 reads SNHLY; CDR2 reads FYNNEI. CDR3 size: 17 residues. With V trimmed by 4 bases and J by 4 bases, 7 bases remained unmatched. CDR3 nucleotide sequence: TGTGCCAGCAGTGGGAAAAGGACTAGCGGGAGGTCAGATACGCAGTATTTT. Its translation is CASSGKRTSGRSDTQYF.

This clone was seen just once. The chain is built from TRBV6-2 or TRBV6-3 and TRBJ1-2; weak D call: TRBD1 (5 bases). V shed 5 bases and J shed 3 bases, with 16 bases lying between them. Per the germline V gene, CDR1 is MNHEY and CDR2 is SVGEGT. This CDR3 region has 15 residues. DNA of the CDR3: TGTGCCAGCAGTAACCGTCGCCGGGGGGACTATGGCTACACCTTC. The encoded protein is CASSNRRRGDYGYTF.

This clone appeared once. This chain uses TRBV29-1 with TRBJ1-2, with a weak D call TRBD1 (5 bases). Trimming cost V 6 bases and J 4 bases, with 12 bases left between them. The CDR3 contains 12 residues. The germline V gene has CDR1 SQVTM and CDR2 ANQGSEA. DNA for the CDR3: TGCAGCGTGGCGGACGGGACCTATGGCTACACCTTC. This sequence encodes CSVADGTYGYTF.

The table lists this clone with a few counts. The V and J genes are TRBV5-4 and TRBJ1-2; TRBD1 agrees at 9 bases. Germline CDR1 is SGHNT and CDR2 is YYREEE (reference sequence). V was pared by 1 base and J by 7 bases, with 5 bases of the junction left unmatched. There are 14 residues in the CDR3. In DNA, the CDR3 is TGTGCCAGCAGCTTGTGGGACAGGGATAGTGGCTACACCTTC. It encodes CASSLWDRDSGYTF.

The chain is built from TRBV19 and TRBJ2-6, with 9 bases that match TRBD1. J lost 4 bases, V lost 8 bases, and 9 bases had no gene match. This CDR3 has 16 residues. CDR1 and CDR2 from the germline V gene are LNHDA and SQIVND (reference sequence). CDR3: CASSTQGATGANVLTF. The CDR3 DNA follows: TGTGCCAGTTCAACACAGGGGGCCACCGGGGCCAACGTCCTGACTTTC.

V is TRBV25-1 and J is TRBJ2-2, with 7 positions matching TRBD2. This CDR3 contains 16 residues. The trim removed 5 bases at V and 4 bases at J, leaving 10 bases unmatched. Germline V lookup: CDR1 MGHDK, CDR2 SYGVNS. The CDR3 DNA reads TGTGCCAGCAGTTCCGGGACTACAATACTCACCGGGGAGCTGTTTTTT. Protein product: CASSSGTTILTGELFF.

The chain is built from TRBV4-2 and TRBJ1-2; 7 nucleotides align to TRBD1. Trimming at V came to 4 bases and at J to 5 bases, leaving 4 bases not matched to a gene. The germline V gene has CDR1 LGHNA and CDR2 YNFKEQ. This CDR3 has 13 amino acids. Here the CDR3 reads CASSPQGPYGYTF. DNA for the CDR3: TGTGCCAGCAGCCCACAGGGGCCTTATGGCTACACCTTC.

The CDR3 DNA is TGTGCCAGCAGGGGGACAGGAGATACGCAGTATTTT. The encoded protein is CASRGTGDTQYF. The rearrangement links TRBV9 to TRBJ2-3; 8 positions agree with TRBD1. The CDR3 totals 12 residues. Trimming took 5 bases from V and 5 from J; bases not matched to a gene: 1. Per germline, CDR1 SGDLS and CDR2 YYNGEE.

The chain carries TRBV24-1 and TRBJ1-2; D uncertain. V was pared by 3 bases and J by 3 bases, with 7 bases between. From germline, CDR1 is KGHDR and CDR2 SFDVKD. There are 13 residues in the CDR3. This CDR3 is CATSDLWYYGYTF. The CDR3 nucleotides are TGTGCCACCAGTGATCTGTGGTACTATGGCTACACCTTC.

CDR3: CASRPGQVPNEKLFF. The DNA for the CDR3 is TGTGCCAGCAGACCGGGACAGGTCCCAAATGAAAAACTGTTTTTT. The chain recombines TRBV2 with TRBJ1-4; 8 positions agree with TRBD1. The germline V gene encodes CDR1 SNHLY and CDR2 FYNNEI. The length of the CDR3 is 15 residues. Germline trimming cut 6 bases from V and 5 bases from J; bases unmatched to any gene: 8.